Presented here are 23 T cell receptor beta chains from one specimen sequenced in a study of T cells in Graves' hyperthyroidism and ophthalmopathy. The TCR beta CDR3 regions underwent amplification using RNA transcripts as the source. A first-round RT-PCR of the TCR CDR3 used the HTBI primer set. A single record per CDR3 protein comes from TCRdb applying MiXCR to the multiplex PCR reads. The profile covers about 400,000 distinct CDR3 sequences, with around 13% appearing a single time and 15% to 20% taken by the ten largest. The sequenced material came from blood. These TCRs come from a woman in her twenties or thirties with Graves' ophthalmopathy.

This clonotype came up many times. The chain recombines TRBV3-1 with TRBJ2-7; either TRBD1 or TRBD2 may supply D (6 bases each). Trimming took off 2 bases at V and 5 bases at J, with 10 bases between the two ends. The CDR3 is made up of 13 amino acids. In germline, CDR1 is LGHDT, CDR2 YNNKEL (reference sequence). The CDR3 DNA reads TGTGCCAGCAGCCAACGGGGGCTCGACGAGCAGTACTTC. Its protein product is CASSQRGLDEQYF.

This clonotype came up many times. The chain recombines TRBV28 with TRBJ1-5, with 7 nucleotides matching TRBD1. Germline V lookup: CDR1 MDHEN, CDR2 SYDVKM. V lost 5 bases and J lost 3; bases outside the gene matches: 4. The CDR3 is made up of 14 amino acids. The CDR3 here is CASSPDRVNQPQHF. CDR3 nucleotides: TGTGCCAGCAGTCCAGACAGGGTCAATCAGCCCCAGCATTTT.

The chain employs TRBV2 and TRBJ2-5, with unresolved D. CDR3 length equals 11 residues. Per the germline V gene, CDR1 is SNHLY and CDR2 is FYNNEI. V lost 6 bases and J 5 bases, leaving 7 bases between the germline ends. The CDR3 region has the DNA TGTGCCAGCAGCCCTGTGGAGACCCAGTACTTC. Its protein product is CASSPVETQYF.

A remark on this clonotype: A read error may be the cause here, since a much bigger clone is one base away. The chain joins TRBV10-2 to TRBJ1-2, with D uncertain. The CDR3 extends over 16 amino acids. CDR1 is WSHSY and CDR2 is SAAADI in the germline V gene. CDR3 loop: CPSSESFPLSGYGYTF. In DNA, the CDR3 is TGCCCCAGCAGTGAGTCGTTCCCCCTCTCAGGCTATGGCTACACCTTC.

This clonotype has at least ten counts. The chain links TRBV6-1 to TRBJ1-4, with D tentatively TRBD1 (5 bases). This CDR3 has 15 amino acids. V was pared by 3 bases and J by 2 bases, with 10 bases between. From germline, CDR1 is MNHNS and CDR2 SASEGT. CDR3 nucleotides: TGTGCCAGCAGTGATCGGGACGTTACTAATGAAAAACTGTTTTTT. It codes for CASSDRDVTNEKLFF.

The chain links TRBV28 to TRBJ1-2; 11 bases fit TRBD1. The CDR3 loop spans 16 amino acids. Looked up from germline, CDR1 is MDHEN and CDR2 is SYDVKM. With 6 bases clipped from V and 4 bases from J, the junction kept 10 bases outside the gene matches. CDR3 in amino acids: CASSNTRTGGGYGYTF. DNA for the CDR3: TGTGCCAGCAGCAACACCCGGACAGGGGGCGGCTATGGCTACACCTTC.

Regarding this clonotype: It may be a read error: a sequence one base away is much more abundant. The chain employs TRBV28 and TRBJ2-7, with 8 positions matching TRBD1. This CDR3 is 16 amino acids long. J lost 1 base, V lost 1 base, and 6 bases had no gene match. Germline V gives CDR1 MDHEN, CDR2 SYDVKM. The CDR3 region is CASSLFEGQASYEQYF. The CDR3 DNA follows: TGTGCCAGCAGTTTATTTGAGGGACAGGCTTCCTACGAGCAGTACTTC.

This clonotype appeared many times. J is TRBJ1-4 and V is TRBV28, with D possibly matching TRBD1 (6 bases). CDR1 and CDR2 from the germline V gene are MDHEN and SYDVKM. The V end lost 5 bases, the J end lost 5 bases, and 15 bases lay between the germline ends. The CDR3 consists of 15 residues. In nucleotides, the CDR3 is TGTGCCAGCAGTCCCACGAGGGGGTGGAATGAAAAACTGTTTTTT. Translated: CASSPTRGWNEKLFF.

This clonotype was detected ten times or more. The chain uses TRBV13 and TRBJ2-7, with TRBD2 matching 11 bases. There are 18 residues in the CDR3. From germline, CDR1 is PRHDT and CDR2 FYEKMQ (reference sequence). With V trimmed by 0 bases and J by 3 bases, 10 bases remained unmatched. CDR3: CASSLGLSGLAGGYEQYF. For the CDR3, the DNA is TGTGCCAGCAGCTTAGGCCTATCAGGGCTAGCGGGGGGCTACGAGCAGTACTTC.

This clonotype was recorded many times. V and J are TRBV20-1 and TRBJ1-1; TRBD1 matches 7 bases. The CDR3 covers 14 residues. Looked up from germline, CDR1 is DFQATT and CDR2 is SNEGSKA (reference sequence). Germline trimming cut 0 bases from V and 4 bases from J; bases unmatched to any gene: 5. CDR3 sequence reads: CSARDQTGLTEAFF. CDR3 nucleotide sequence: TGCAGTGCTAGAGACCAGACAGGGCTCACTGAAGCTTTCTTT.

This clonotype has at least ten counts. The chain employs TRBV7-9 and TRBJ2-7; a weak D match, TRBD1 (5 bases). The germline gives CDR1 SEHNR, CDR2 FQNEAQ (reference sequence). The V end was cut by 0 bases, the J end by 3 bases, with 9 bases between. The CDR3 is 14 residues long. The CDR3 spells CASSLAGRDYEQYF. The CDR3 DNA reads TGTGCCAGCAGCTTAGCGGGCAGGGACTACGAGCAGTACTTC.

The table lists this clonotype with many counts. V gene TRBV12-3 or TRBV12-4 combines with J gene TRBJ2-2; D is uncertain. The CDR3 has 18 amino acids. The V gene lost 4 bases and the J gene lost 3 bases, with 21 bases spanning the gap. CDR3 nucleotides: TGTGCCAGCAGTTACAGTGTGACGGCCCGTTCCGACACCGGGGAGCTGTTTTTT. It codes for CASSYSVTARSDTGELFF.

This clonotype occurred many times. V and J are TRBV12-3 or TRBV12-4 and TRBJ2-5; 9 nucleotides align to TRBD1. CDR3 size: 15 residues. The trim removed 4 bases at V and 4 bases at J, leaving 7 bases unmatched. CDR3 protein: CASSSGQGRRETQYF. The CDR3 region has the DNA TGTGCCAGCAGTTCGGGACAGGGAAGGAGAGAGACCCAGTACTTC.

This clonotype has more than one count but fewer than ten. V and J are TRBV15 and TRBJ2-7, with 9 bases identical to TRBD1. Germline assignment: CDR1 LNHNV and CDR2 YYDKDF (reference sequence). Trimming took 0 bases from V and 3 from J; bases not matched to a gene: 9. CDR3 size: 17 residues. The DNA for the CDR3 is TGTGCCACCAGCAGAGATGCGCGGGACAGGGAATACTACGAGCAGTACTTC. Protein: CATSRDARDREYYEQYF.

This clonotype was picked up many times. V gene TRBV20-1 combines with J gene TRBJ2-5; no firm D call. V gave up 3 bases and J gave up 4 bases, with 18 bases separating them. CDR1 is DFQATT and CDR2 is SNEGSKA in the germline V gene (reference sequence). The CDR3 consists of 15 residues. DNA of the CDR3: TGCAGTGCTAGTCCAGCCGGCGTAGTTTTAGAGACCCAGTACTTC. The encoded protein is CSASPAGVVLETQYF.

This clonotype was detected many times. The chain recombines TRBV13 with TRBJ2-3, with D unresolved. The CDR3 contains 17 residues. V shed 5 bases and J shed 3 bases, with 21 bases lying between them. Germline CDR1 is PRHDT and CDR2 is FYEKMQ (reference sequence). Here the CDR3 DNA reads TGTGCCAGCAGCCAAGGCGTTATGAGCCTGGTGACAGATACGCAGTATTTT. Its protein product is CASSQGVMSLVTDTQYF.

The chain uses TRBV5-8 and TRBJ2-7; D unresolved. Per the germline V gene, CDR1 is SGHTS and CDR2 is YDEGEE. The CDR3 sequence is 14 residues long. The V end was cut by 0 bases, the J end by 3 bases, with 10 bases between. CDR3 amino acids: CASSLDRWGYEQYF. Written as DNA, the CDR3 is TGTGCCAGCAGCTTGGATCGATGGGGCTACGAGCAGTACTTC.

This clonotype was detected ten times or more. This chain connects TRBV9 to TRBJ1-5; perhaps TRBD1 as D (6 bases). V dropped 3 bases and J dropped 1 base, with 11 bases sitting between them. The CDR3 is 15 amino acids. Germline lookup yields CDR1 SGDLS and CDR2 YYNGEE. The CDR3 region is CASSEGGRSNQPQHF. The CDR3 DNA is TGTGCCAGCAGCGAGGGGGGCAGAAGCAATCAGCCCCAGCATTTT.

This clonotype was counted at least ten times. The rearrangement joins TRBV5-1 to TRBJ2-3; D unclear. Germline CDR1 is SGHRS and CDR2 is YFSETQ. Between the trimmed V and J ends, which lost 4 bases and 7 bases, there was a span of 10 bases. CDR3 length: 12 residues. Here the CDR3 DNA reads TGCGCCAGCAGCCCAGAAGTAAATACGCAGTATTTT. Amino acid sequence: CASSPEVNTQYF.

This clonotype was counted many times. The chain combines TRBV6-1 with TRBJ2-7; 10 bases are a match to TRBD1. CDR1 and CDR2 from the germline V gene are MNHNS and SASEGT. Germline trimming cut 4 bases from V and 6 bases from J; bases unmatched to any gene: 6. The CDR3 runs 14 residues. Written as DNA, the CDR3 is TGTGCCAGCAGTGGGACAGGGGGTTCTCGCGAGCAGTACTTC. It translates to CASSGTGGSREQYF.

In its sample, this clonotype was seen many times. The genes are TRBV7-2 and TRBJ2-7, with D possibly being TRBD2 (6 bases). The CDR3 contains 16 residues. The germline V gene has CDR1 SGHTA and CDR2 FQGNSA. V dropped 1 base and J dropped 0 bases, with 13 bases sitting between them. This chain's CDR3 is CASSLVGSGSSYEQYF. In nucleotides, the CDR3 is TGTGCCAGCAGCTTAGTAGGTAGCGGAAGCTCCTACGAGCAGTACTTC. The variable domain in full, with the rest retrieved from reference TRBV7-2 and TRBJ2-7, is GAGVSQSPSNKVTEKGKDVELRCDPISGHTALYWYRQSLGQGLEFLIYFQGNSAPDKSGLPSDRFSAERTGGSVSTLTIQRTQQEDSAVYLCASSLVGSGSSYEQYFGPGTRLTVT.

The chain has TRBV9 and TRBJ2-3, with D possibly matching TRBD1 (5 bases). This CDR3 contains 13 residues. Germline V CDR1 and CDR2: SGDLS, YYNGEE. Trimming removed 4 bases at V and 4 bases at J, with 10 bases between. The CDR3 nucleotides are TGTGCCAGCAGCTCAAGGACACCAGATACGCAGTATTTT. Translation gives CASSSRTPDTQYF.

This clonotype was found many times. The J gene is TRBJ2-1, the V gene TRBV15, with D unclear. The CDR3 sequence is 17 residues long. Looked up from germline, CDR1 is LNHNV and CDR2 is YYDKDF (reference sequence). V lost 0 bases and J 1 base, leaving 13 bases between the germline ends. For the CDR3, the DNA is TGTGCCACCAGCAGAGATCGATACCCAAGGTCCTACAATGAGCAGTTCTTC. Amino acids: CATSRDRYPRSYNEQFF.